This T cell receptor (beta chain) is from a study of cytomegalovirus exposure and HLA in healthy donors. PCR amplification relied on 60 Vbeta primers (plus 13 Jbeta primers). TCRdb keeps only in-frame clones here, not all; method: immunoSEQ multiplex PCR. This table holds approximately 95,000 clones, about 81% found once. To note about this clone: Its antigen is unknown.

Study observations and caveats: Later, TCR association rates were found to vary by HLA locus, highest for DRB1 and lowest for HLA-C. A later analysis showed HLA-associated TCR beta chains outstripping equally common others in clonal expansion.

This CDR3 comprises 14 residues. Trimming took 1 base from V and 5 from J; bases not matched to a gene: 5. CDR1 SGHAT and CDR2 FQNNGV come from the germline V gene. The specimen sequenced was PBMCs. This sequence joins TRBV11-2 and TRBJ2-7; 7 bases line up with TRBD2. The source of this sequence is a woman in her thirties or forties in good health and CMV-seropositive. The CDR3 region has the DNA TGTGCCAGCAGCTTAGGCGGGAGCATCAACGAGCAGTACTTC. Encoded protein: CASSLGGSINEQYF.